This section outlines one T cell receptor (beta chain) sequence together with its context. Its antigen is unknown. Each CDR3 protein gets one entry after TCRdb re-called the 5' RACE reads with MiXCR. This table holds roughly 1.6 million distinct CDR3 sequences, under 35% found once. The entry originates in a study of identical twins. Points from the study as a whole: Beta out-of-frame sequences showed weaker excess sharing between twins.

The CDR3 sequence is 14 residues long. V shed 8 bases, J shed 3 bases, and the junction held 5 bases outside the gene matches. Germline CDR1 reads SGHAT; CDR2 reads FQNNGV. The chain links TRBV11-2 to TRBJ2-7; TRBD2 agrees at 12 bases. Sequencing was carried out using cord blood. The clonotype comes from a newborn girl in good health. The CDR3 nucleotides are TGTGCCAGCGTTCCGACTAGCGGGAGCTACGAGCAGTACTTC. This encodes CASVPTSGSYEQYF.